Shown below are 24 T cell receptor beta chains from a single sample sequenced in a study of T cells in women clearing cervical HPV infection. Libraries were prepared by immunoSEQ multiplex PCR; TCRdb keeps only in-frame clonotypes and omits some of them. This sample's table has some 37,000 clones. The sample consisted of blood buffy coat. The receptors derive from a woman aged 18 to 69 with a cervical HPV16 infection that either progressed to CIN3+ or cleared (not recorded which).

CDR3 bases read: TGTGCCAGCAGCTTTTCAAGCCAGGCTGAG. Translating it yields CASSFSSQAE. The full-length CDR3 reads as CASSFSSQAEQFF. The V call is TRBV7-3, the J call TRBJ2-1; D is ambiguous. The sequenced fragment ends 3 residues before the CDR3 boundary, so the rest is inferred from the germline J gene. The V gene's germline CDR1 is SGHTA and CDR2 FQGTGA. Trimming took off 3 bases at V and 9 bases at J, with 12 bases between the two ends. This CDR3 spans 13 amino acids.

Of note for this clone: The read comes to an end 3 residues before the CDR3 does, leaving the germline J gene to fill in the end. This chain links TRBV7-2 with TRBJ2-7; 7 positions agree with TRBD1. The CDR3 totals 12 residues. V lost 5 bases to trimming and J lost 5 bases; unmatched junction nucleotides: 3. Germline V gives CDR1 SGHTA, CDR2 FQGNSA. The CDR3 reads CASSRTGHEQYF. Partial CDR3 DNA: TGTGCCAGCAGCCGGACAGGTCACGAG.

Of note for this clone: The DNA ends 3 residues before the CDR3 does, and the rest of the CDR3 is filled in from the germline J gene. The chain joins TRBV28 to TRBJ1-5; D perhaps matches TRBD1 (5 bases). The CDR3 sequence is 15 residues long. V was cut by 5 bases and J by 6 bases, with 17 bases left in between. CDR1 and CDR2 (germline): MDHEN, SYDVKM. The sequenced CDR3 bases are TGTGCCAGCAGTCCGCCGGAAGGGGAGGCTCAGCCC. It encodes CASSPPEGEAQP. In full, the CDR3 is CASSPPEGEAQPQHF.

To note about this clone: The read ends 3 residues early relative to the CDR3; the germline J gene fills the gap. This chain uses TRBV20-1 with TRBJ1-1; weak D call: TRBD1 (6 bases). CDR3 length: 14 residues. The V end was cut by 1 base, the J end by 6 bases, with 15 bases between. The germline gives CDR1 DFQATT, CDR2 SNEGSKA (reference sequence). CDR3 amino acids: CSARAQGLLAEAFF. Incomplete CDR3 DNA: TGCAGTGCTAGAGCACAGGGTTTACTGGCTGAA.

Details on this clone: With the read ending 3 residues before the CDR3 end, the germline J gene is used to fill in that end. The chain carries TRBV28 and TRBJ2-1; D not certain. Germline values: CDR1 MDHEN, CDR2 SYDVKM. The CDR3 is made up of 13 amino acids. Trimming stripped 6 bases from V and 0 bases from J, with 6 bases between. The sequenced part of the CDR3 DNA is TGTGCCAGCAGCAAGGGCTCCTACAATGAG. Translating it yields CASSKGSYNE. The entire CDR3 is CASSKGSYNEQFF.

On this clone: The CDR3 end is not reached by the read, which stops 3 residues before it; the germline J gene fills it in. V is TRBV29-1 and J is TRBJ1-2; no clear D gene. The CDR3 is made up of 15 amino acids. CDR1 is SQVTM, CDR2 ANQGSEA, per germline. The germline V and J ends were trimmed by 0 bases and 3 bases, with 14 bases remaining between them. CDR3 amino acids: CSVEDLVQDYYGYTF. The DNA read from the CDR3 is TGCAGCGTTGAAGATCTTGTGCAGGATTACTATGGC.

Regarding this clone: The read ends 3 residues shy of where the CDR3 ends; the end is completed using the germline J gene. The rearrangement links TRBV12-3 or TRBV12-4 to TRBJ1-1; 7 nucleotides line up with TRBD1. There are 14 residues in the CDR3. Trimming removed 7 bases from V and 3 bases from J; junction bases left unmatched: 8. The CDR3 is CASKRGLLDTEAFF. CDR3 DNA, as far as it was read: TGTGCCAGCAAAAGGGGGCTTTTGGACACTGAA.

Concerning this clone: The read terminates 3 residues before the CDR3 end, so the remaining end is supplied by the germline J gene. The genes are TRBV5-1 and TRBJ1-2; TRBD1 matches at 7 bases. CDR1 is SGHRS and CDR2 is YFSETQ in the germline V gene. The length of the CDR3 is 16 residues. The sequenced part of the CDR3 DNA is TGCGCCAGCAGCTTGGGACCAATATATACAGGGGAAGGC. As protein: CASSLGPIYTGEG. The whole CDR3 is CASSLGPIYTGEGYTF.

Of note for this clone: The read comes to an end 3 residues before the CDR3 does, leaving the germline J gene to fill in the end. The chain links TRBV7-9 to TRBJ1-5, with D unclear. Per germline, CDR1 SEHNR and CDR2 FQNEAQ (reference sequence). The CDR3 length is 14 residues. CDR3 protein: CASSLSTESSPQHF. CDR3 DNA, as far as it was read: TGTGCCAGCAGCTTAAGCACAGAATCCAGCCCC.

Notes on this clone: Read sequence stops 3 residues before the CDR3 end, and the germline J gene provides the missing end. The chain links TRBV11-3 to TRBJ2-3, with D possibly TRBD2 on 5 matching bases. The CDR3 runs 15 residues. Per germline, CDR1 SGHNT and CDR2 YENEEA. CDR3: CASSPTGLRGETQYF. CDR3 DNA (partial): TGTGCCAGCAGCCCTACTGGCTTACGGGGAGAGACG.

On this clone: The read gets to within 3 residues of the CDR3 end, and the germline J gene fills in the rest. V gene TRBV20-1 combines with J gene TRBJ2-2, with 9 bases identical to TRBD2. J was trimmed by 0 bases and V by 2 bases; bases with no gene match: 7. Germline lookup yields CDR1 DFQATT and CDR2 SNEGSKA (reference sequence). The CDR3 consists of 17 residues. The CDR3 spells CSARQGSGGPNTGELFF. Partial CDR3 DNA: TGCAGTGCTAGACAGGGTAGCGGGGGCCCGAACACCGGGGAG.

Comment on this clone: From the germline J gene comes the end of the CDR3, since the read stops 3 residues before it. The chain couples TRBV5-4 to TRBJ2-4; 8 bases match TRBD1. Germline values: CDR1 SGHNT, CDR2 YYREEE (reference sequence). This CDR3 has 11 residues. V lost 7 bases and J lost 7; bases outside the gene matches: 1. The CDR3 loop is CASGQGNIQYF. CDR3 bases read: TGTGCCAGCGGACAGGGTAACATT.

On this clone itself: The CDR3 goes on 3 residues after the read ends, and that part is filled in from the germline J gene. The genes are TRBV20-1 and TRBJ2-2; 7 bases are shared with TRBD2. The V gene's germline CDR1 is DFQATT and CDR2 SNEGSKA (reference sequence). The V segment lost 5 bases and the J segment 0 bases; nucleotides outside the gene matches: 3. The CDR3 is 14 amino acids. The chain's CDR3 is CSAFSGANTGELFF. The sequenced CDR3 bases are TGCAGTGCTTTCAGCGGGGCGAACACCGGGGAG.

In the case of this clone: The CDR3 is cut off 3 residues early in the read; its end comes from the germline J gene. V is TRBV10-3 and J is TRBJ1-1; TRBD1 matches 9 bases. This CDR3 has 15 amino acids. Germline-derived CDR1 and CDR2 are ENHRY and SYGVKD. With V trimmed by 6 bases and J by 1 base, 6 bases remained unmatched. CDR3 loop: CAIRGTGTGNTEAFF. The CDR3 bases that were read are TGTGCCATCAGAGGGACAGGGACCGGGAACACTGAA.

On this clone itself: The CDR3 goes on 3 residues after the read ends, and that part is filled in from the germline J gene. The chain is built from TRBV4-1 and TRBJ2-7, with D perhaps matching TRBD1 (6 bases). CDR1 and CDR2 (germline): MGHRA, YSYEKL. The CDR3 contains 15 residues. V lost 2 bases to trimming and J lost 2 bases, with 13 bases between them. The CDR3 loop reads CASSQIGQNPYEQYF. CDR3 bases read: TGCGCCAGCAGCCAAATCGGACAGAACCCCTACGAG.

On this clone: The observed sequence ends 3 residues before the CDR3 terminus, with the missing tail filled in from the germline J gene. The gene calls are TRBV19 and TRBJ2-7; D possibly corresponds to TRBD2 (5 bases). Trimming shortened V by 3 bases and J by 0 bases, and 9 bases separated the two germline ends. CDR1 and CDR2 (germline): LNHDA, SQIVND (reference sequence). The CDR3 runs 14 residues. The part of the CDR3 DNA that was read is TGTGCCAGTAGTATCGGACTTTCCTCCTACGAG. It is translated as CASSIGLSSYE. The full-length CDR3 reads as CASSIGLSSYEQYF. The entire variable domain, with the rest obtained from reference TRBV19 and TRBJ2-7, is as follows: DGGITQSPKYLFRKEGQNVTLSCEQNLNHDAMYWYRQDPGQGLRLIYYSQIVNDFQKGDIAEGYSVSREKKESFPLTVTSAQKNPTAFYLCASSIGLSSYEQYFGPGTRLTVT.

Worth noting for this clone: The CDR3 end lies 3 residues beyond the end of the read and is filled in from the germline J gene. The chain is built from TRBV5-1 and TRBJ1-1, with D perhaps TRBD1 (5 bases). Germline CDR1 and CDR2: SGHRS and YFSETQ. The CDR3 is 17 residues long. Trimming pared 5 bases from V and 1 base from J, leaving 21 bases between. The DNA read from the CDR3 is TGCGCCAGCAGTCCGCGGGGACGCAGCCTGACGAACACTGAA. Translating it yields CASSPRGRSLTNTE. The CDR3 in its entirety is CASSPRGRSLTNTEAFF. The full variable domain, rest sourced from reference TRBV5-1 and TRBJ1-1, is KAGVTQTPRYLIKTRGQQVTLSCSPISGHRSVSWYQQTPGQGLQFLFEYFSETQRNKGNFPGRFSGRQFSNSRSEMNVSTLELGDSALYLCASSPRGRSLTNTEAFFGQGTRLTVV.

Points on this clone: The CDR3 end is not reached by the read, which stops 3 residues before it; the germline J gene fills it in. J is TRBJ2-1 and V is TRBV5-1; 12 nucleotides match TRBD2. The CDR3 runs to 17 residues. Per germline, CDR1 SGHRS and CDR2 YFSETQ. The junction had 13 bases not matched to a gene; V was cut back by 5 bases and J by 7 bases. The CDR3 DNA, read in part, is TGCGCCAGCAGAGTCGGGACTAGCGGGTCTCAGGGGAATGAG. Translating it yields CASRVGTSGSQGNE. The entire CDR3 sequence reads CASRVGTSGSQGNEQFF.

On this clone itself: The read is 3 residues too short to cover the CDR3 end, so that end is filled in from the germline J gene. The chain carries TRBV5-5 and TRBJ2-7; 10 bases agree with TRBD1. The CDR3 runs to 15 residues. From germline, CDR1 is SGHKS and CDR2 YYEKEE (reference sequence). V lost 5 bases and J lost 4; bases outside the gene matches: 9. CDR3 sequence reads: CASRSPGQGLYEQYF. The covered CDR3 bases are TGTGCCAGCAGGTCCCCGGGACAGGGGCTATACGAG.

The CDR3 here is CASSLSPSGSGEQYF. The sequenced CDR3 bases are TGTGCCAGCAGTTTATCGCCTAGCGGGAGTGGCGAG. This chain joins TRBV27 and TRBJ2-7, with 10 bases that match TRBD2. With the read ending 3 residues before the CDR3 end, the germline J gene is used to fill in that end. Trimming removed 0 bases from V and 6 bases from J; junction bases left unmatched: 5. The CDR3 contains 15 residues. Germline lookup yields CDR1 MNHEY and CDR2 SMNVEV (reference sequence).

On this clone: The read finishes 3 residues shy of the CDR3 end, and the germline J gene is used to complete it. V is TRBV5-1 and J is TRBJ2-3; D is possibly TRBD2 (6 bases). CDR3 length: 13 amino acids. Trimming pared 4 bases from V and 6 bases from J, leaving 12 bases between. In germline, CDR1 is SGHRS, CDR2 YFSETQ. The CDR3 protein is CASSLTSRDTQYF. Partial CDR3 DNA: TGCGCCAGCAGCCTCACTAGCAGGGATACG.

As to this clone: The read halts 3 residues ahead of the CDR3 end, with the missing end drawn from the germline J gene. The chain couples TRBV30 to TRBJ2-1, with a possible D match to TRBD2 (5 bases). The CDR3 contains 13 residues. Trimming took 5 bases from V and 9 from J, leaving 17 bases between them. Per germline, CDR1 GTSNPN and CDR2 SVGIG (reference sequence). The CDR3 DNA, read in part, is TGTGCCTGGTCCCGCGGGCCGGACCTTGAG. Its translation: CAWSRGPDLE. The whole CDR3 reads CAWSRGPDLEQFF. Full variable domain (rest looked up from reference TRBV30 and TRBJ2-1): SQTIHQWPATLVQPVGSPLSLECTVEGTSNPNLYWYRQAAGRGLQLLFYSVGIGQISSEVPQNLSASRPQDRQFILSSKKLLLSDSGFYLCAWSRGPDLEQFFGPGTRLTVL.

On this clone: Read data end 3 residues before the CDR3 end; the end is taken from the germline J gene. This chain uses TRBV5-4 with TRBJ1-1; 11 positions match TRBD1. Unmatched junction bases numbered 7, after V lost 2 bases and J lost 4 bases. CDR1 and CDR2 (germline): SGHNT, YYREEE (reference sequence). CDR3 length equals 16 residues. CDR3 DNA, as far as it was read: TGTGCCAGCAGCTTCGGAGGACAGGGGGCGGGCACTGAA. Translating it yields CASSFGGQGAGTE. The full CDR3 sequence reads CASSFGGQGAGTEAFF.

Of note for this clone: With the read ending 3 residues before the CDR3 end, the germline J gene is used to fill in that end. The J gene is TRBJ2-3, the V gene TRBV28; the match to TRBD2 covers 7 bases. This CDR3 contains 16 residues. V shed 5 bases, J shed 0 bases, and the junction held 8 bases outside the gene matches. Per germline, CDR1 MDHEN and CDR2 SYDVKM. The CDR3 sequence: CASSPIAGLSTDTQYF. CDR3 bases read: TGTGCCAGCAGTCCCATAGCGGGTCTGAGCACAGATACG.